Included here is one TCR beta chain sequence, with context. Its antigen is currently unknown. The CDR3 is made up of 14 amino acids. Trimming pared 3 bases from V and 4 bases from J, leaving 12 bases between. Per the germline V gene, CDR1 is KGHSH and CDR2 is LQKENI. These data belong to a study of T cells after yellow fever vaccination. Study-level background: Researchers used SMART-Seq v4 Ultra Low Input to prepare fractions that had low cell numbers.

Whole-study findings and limits: Once the booster was given, most primary-vaccination clones reappeared, at more than 95% for CD4 and roughly 90% for CD8. Clonotype sharing between CD4 and CD8 compartments was small.

As TCR cDNA was made by 5'RACE template switching, a universal primer site and UMIs were added. TCRdb re-derived calls from the 5' RACE reads in MiXCR, one entry per CDR3 protein. The table lists roughly 340,000 distinct CDR3 sequences, 8% to 10% of them singletons. This sequence originates from a man younger than 35 who received the YFV17D yellow fever vaccine. The sequenced sample was PBMCs, obtained on the day of the first yellow fever vaccination. This chain links TRBV18 with TRBJ1-2, with a tentative D call TRBD1 (5 bases). The DNA for the CDR3 is TGTGCCAGCTCACCGGGACCACGGAGCTATGGCTACACCTTC. Translated: CASSPGPRSYGYTF.